What follows are 2 T cell receptor beta chains derived from one specimen sequenced in a study of cytomegalovirus exposure and HLA in healthy donors. With 60 Vbeta and 13 Jbeta primers, the PCR was carried out. Some clones are missing from TCRdb's copy, which holds only in-frame ones; the method was immunoSEQ multiplex PCR. The sample includes about 150,000 clones, approximately 85% seen only once; the top ten take about 0.51%. Sequenced material: PBMCs. The receptors were sampled from a woman between 35 and 50 years old in good health and CMV-seronegative.

J is TRBJ2-3 and V is TRBV4-1; 8 bases map to TRBD2. Germline values: CDR1 MGHRA, CDR2 YSYEKL. The CDR3 covers 14 residues. Trimming cost V 6 bases and J 2 bases; bases outside gene matches: 4. Here the CDR3 DNA reads TGCGCCAGCAGGAAGCGGGAGACCACAGATACGCAGTATTTT. Translating gives CASRKRETTDTQYF.

The chain is built from TRBV7-9 and TRBJ1-5; D is possibly TRBD1 (5 bases). Trimming stripped 7 bases from V and 4 bases from J, with 20 bases between. The CDR3 consists of 16 residues. Per germline, CDR1 SEHNR and CDR2 FQNEAQ (reference sequence). CDR3 DNA sequence: TGTGCCAGCACCCTATGGGGGGGAGGGGAAAATCAGCCCCAGCATTTT. It specifies CASTLWGGGENQPQHF.